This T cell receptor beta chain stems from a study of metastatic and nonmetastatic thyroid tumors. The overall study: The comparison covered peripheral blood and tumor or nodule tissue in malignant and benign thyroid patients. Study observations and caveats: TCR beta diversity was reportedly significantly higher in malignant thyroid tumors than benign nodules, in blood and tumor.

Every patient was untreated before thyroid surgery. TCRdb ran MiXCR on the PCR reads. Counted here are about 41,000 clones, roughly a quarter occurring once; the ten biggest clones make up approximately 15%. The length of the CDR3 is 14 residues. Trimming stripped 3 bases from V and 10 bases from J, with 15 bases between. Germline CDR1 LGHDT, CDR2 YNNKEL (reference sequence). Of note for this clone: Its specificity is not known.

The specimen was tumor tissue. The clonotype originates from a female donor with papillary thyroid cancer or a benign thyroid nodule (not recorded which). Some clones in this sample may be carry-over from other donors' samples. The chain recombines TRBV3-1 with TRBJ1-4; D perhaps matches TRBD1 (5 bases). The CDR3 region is CASSHRSFGGKLFF. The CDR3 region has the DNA TGTGCCAGCAGCCACCGATCCTTCGGGGGAAAACTGTTTTTT.